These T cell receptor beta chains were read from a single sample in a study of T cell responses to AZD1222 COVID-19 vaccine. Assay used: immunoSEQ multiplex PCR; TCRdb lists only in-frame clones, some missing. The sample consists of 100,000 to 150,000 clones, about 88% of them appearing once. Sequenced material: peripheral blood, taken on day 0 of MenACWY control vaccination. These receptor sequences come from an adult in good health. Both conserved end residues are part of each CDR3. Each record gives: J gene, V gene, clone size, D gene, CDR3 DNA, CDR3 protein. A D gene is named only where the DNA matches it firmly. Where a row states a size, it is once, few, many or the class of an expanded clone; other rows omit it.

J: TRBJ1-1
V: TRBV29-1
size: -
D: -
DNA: TGCAGCGTTGAACCCCTAGCGAACACTGAAGCTTTCTTT
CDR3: CSVEPLANTEAFF

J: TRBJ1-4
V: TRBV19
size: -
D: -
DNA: TGTGCCAGTAGTCGGCAGGGCGCTAATGAAAAACTGTTTTTT
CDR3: CASSRQGANEKLFF

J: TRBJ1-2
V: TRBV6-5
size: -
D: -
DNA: TGTGCCAGCAGTTACTCCACAGGCCTCCTTAACTATGGCTACACCTTC
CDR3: CASSYSTGLLNYGYTF

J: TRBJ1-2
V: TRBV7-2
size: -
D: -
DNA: TGTGCCAGCAGCTTAGCTATTGGGACGTCTACCGGCTACACCTTC
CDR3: CASSLAIGTSTGYTF

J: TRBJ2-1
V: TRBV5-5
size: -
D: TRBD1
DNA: TGTGCCAGCAGCTTGGTGGACAGGGGCTACAATGAGCAGTTCTTC
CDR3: CASSLVDRGYNEQFF

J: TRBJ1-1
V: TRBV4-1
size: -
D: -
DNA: TGCGCCAGCAGCCAGGCTGGAGGGGAGGAAGCTTTCTTT
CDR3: CASSQAGGEEAFF

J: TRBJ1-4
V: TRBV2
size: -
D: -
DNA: TGTGCCAGCAGTGAAGTATTGACGGGTGGTGCTAGAGAAAAACTGTTTTTT
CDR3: CASSEVLTGGAREKLFF

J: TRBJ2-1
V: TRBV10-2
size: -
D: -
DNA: TGCGCCAGCAGTGACAGCCGAGGATTTGAGCAGTTCTTC
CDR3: CASSDSRGFEQFF

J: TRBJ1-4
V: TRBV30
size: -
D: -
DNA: TGTGCCTGGATGAAGGGTAGACTGTTTTTT
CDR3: CAWMKGRLFF

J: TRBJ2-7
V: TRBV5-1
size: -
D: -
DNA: TGCGCCAGCGCCCGACTTTCGGGCCTCGATTACGAGCAGTACTTC
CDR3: CASARLSGLDYEQYF

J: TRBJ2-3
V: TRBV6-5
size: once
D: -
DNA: TGTGCCAGCTCGGGAAGCACAGATACGCAGTATTTT
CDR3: CASSGSTDTQYF

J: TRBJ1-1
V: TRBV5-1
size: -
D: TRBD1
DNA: TGCGCCAGCAGCGAACAGGGGAGAATGAACACTGAAGCTTTCTTT
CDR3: CASSEQGRMNTEAFF

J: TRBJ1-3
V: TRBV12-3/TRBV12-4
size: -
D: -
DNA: TGTGCCAGCAGCCCCGTTGGAAACACCATATATTTT
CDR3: CASSPVGNTIYF

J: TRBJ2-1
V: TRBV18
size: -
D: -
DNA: TGTGCCAGCTCACCGTTCACCACACGAGACAATGAGCAGTTCTTC
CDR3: CASSPFTTRDNEQFF